This T cell receptor beta chain was retrieved from a study of technical replicates of blood from a few donors. The data were produced by immunoSEQ multiplex PCR, yet TCRdb's version contains in-frame clones alone and is incomplete. Of around 100,000 clones detected, about 95% appear once; the ten largest clones hold 0.3% to 0.35%. CDR3 length equals 18 residues. The sequenced material came from T cells isolated from PBMCs. This TCR came from a human donor in good health. This chain connects TRBV21-1 to TRBJ2-5; the D call TRBD1 from the table was never checked on the DNA. TRBV21-1 is recorded as a pseudogene. CDR3 nucleotides: TGTGCCAGCAACCGAAAGCCCTACAGGACCCCTCTCTATGAGACCCAGTACTTC. Translated: CASNRKPYRTPLYETQYF.